This T cell receptor (beta chain) was found in a study of cytomegalovirus exposure and HLA in healthy donors. The V gene end was trimmed by 2 bases and the J gene end by 6 bases; junction bases not matched to a gene: 9. The CDR3 totals 15 residues. The germline V gene encodes CDR1 GTSNPN and CDR2 SVGIG (reference sequence). Use of 60 Vbeta and 13 Jbeta primers characterized the PCR. The table came from immunoSEQ multiplex PCR; TCRdb's copy has only in-frame clones and leaves some out. The sample carries 230,000 or so clones, nearly 95% recorded once. This clone was seen only once. Antigen specificity is unknown. Study outcomes and limitations: By a later analysis, the bulk of CMV-associated TCR beta chains appeared HLA-restricted.

The specimen was PBMCs. This TCR was sampled from a girl aged 2-10 years in good health and CMV-seronegative. This chain connects TRBV30 to TRBJ1-1; 10 nucleotides align to TRBD1. CDR3 protein: CAWSLPGQGFAEAFF. The CDR3 coding sequence is TGTGCCTGGAGTTTGCCGGGACAGGGGTTCGCTGAAGCTTTCTTT.